Below are 17 T cell receptor beta chains sequenced from a single sample in a study of shared clonotypes between healthy human individuals. Data came from immunoSEQ multiplex PCR; TCRdb stores just in-frame clones and leaves some out. There are about 2.5 million clones in the sample; around 93% occur only once, and about 0.41% lies in the top ten. Specimen: naive CD4+ T cells from PBMCs. Specified subset: CD45RA+ positively selected. Receptor source: a man aged 18 to 30 in good health. Some clones in this sample may be carry-over from other donors' samples.

The chain couples TRBV7-3 to TRBJ2-1, with 12 nucleotides matching TRBD2. Germline CDR1 SGHTA, CDR2 FQGTGA. The CDR3 contains 15 residues. V shed 5 bases and J 7 bases; nucleotides not matched to a gene: 6. CDR3: CASSAGLAGGNEQFF. The CDR3 DNA sequence: TGTGCCAGCAGCGCCGGCCTAGCGGGAGGGAATGAGCAGTTCTTC.

This sequence joins TRBV28 and TRBJ1-1; unclear D gene. CDR1 and CDR2 from the germline V gene are MDHEN and SYDVKM. There are 12 residues in the CDR3. Trimming took off 5 bases at V and 5 bases at J, with 9 bases between the two ends. The CDR3 DNA follows: TGTGCCAGCAGTACCCGACGGACTGAAGCTTTCTTT. As protein: CASSTRRTEAFF.

The chain uses TRBV10-3 and TRBJ2-3, with 12 bases that match TRBD2. Trimming cost V 4 bases and J 5 bases; bases outside gene matches: 10. In germline, CDR1 is ENHRY, CDR2 SYGVKD. There are 17 residues in the CDR3. CDR3 region: CAISGTQTSGRIDTQYF. In DNA form, the CDR3 reads TGTGCCATCAGTGGTACGCAGACTAGCGGGAGAATAGATACGCAGTATTTT.

V usage is TRBV5-1 and J usage is TRBJ2-2; the match to TRBD2 covers 14 bases. The V and J ends lost 4 bases and 6 bases, in that order; junction bases with no gene match: 8. Germline V gene sequence: CDR1 SGHRS, CDR2 YFSETQ. The CDR3 extends over 17 amino acids. This CDR3 reads CASSAGTSGRTPGELFF. For the CDR3, the DNA is TGCGCCAGCAGCGCCGGGACTAGCGGGAGAACCCCCGGGGAGCTGTTTTTT.

The CDR3 sequence: CASSGTGGLSGAFF. The CDR3 DNA sequence: TGTGCCAGCAGTGGGACAGGGGGTTTGAGTGGAGCTTTCTTT. V and J are TRBV2 and TRBJ1-1; 10 nucleotides line up with TRBD1. The CDR3 has 14 residues. Trimming at V came to 4 bases and at J to 10 bases, leaving 9 bases not matched to a gene. Germline V lookup: CDR1 SNHLY, CDR2 FYNNEI.

J is TRBJ2-5 and V is TRBV6-6; possibly TRBD2 for D (6 bases). Germline CDR1 is MNHNY and CDR2 is SVGAGI (reference sequence). This CDR3 is built from 15 residues. V was shortened by 2 bases and J by 1 base, with 11 bases between the two germline ends. CDR3 in amino acids: CASSYIQGGQETQYF. The CDR3 nucleotides read TGTGCCAGCAGTTACATTCAGGGAGGCCAAGAGACCCAGTACTTC.

This clone was picked up one time. The chain employs TRBV15 and TRBJ2-1; tentatively, D is TRBD2 (6 bases). V lost 5 bases and J 4 bases, leaving 15 bases between the germline ends. The CDR3 length is 15 residues. Germline V gene data show CDR1 as LNHNV and CDR2 as YYDKDF (reference sequence). In DNA, the CDR3 is TGTGCCACCAGCGATAAGCTAGCGAGTTACAATGAGCAGTTCTTC. Residues: CATSDKLASYNEQFF.

The chain recombines TRBV5-1 with TRBJ2-1, with D perhaps TRBD2 (6 bases). V dropped 0 bases and J dropped 2 bases, with 12 bases sitting between them. Germline V gives CDR1 SGHRS, CDR2 YFSETQ. This CDR3 is 16 amino acids long. The CDR3 DNA reads as TGCGCCAGCAGCTTGGAGAGGCTAGCGACCTACAATGAGCAGTTCTTC. Its protein product is CASSLERLATYNEQFF.

The chain links TRBV11-1 to TRBJ2-5, with 7 bases that match TRBD1. Germline V lookup: CDR1 SGHAT, CDR2 FQDESV (reference sequence). This CDR3 spans 17 amino acids. V shed 0 bases, J shed 1 base, and the junction held 8 bases outside the gene matches. The CDR3 coding sequence is TGTGCCAGCAGCTTAGCGGGGCTGGGACAGCCCCAAGAGACCCAGTACTTC. Translating gives CASSLAGLGQPQETQYF.

The J gene is TRBJ2-7, the V gene TRBV15; tentatively, D is TRBD1 (6 bases). The V and J ends lost 2 bases and 5 bases respectively, with 10 bases between them. Germline CDR1 is LNHNV and CDR2 is YYDKDF (reference sequence). The CDR3 is 13 residues long. The CDR3 spells CATSRSRGDEQYF. Written as DNA, the CDR3 is TGTGCCACCAGCAGATCCAGGGGAGACGAGCAGTACTTC.

J is TRBJ1-3 and V is TRBV5-1, with D unresolved. V lost 2 bases and J 0 bases, leaving 12 bases between the germline ends. The CDR3 has 16 amino acids. Germline CDR1 SGHRS, CDR2 YFSETQ. CDR3 coding DNA: TGCGCCAGCAGCTTTGCAGGCCAACCCTCTGGAAACACCATATATTTT. Its translation: CASSFAGQPSGNTIYF.

A note on this clone: This CDR3 is also generated by other DNA sequences in the sample. The gene calls are TRBV30 and TRBJ2-7; no clear D. The CDR3 is 10 residues long. Trimming pared 0 bases from V and 5 bases from J, leaving 2 bases between. CDR1 is GTSNPN and CDR2 is SVGIG in the germline V gene (reference sequence). The CDR3 DNA follows: TGTGCCTGGAGTGTGCACGAGCAGTACTTC. Encoded protein: CAWSVHEQYF.

This rearrangement joins TRBV28 to TRBJ1-4, with 12 bases identical to TRBD1. This CDR3 contains 18 residues. The V gene end was trimmed by 3 bases and the J gene end by 6 bases; junction bases not matched to a gene: 11. CDR1 and CDR2 (germline): MDHEN, SYDVKM. The CDR3 DNA sequence: TGTGCCAGCAGTTTGGTGGGACAGGGGGCGCGGGAGGATGAAAAACTGTTTTTT. Encoded protein: CASSLVGQGAREDEKLFF. The complete variable domain, with remaining parts taken from reference TRBV28 and TRBJ1-4, reads DVKVTQSSRYLVKRTGEKVFLECVQDMDHENMFWYRQDPGLGLRLIYFSYDVKMKEKGDIPEGYSVSREKKERFSLILESASTNQTSMYLCASSLVGQGAREDEKLFFGSGTQLSVL.

The chain is built from TRBV6-1 and TRBJ2-6, with 8 bases identical to TRBD1. The CDR3 contains 14 residues. V lost 5 bases and J lost 8; bases outside the gene matches: 5. The germline CDR1 and CDR2 sequences are MNHNS and SASEGT. The CDR3 DNA sequence: TGTGCCAGCAGTACAGGGGGAGCGTCCAACGTCCTGACTTTC. This codes for CASSTGGASNVLTF.

This chain joins TRBV10-2 and TRBJ2-1; TRBD2 matches 9 bases. V lost 6 bases to trimming and J lost 9 bases; unmatched junction nucleotides: 12. Germline V gene data show CDR1 as WSHSY and CDR2 as SAAADI. The CDR3 length is 15 residues. CDR3 coding DNA: TGCGCCAGCAGGAAATTAGCGGGGGACGGCGTTGAGCAGTTCTTC. As protein: CASRKLAGDGVEQFF.

The chain uses TRBV2 and TRBJ2-1; TRBD1 aligns across 8 bases. The trim removed 1 base at V and 6 bases at J, leaving 5 bases unmatched. CDR3 length: 15 residues. Germline V gene data show CDR1 as SNHLY and CDR2 as FYNNEI. CDR3 residues: CASSEGQGALNEQFF. The CDR3, as DNA: TGTGCCAGCAGTGAAGGGCAGGGGGCTCTCAATGAGCAGTTCTTC. The full variable domain, rest sourced from reference TRBV2 and TRBJ2-1, is EPEVTQTPSHQVTQMGQEVILRCVPISNHLYFYWYRQILGQKVEFLVSFYNNEISEKSEIFDDQFSVERPDGSNFTLKIRSTKLEDSAMYFCASSEGQGALNEQFFGPGTRLTVL.

The chain joins TRBV6-5 to TRBJ2-2; no clear D. With 1 base removed from V and 4 bases from J, the gap between germline ends came to 10 bases. This CDR3 is built from 15 residues. CDR1 MNHEY and CDR2 SVGAGI come from the germline V gene. The DNA of the CDR3 is TGTGCCAGCAGTTACTTTAGTCACAGCACCGGGGAGCTGTTTTTT. Translating it yields CASSYFSHSTGELFF.